The clone carrying this TCR beta chain occurred once. CDR1 and CDR2 from the germline V gene are MGHDK and SYGVNS. V dropped 6 bases and J dropped 8; count of bases not matched to a gene: 8. This CDR3 spans 14 amino acids. The sample originates from a study of blood T cell repertoires in COVID-19. As for the study in general: Acute and convalescent COVID-19 samples came from the United States, Italy and Spain. T cells, B-cell-depleted T cells, or PBMCs supplied cDNA or gDNA.

Authors' data handling: Amplification of reference gene primers was used by the study to estimate nucleated cell counts. TCRdb's table, derived via immunoSEQ multiplex PCR, lists solely in-frame clones and lacks some. V, J and clone size derive from that table, while D and trimming were established from the DNA sequence. The table records 95,000 to 100,000 clones, about 86% of them present only once. The sequencing input was peripheral blood. The V gene is TRBV25-1, the J gene TRBJ2-1; 9 bases line up with TRBD1. The receptor was isolated from an older man with acute or convalescent COVID-19. CDR3 in DNA: TGTGCCAGCAGGGGACAGGGAGGATTTTATGAGCAGTTCTTC. Translating gives CASRGQGGFYEQFF.